This T cell receptor (beta chain) was sequenced for a study of beta chain features in type 1 diabetes. V trimming: 6 bases; J trimming: 3 bases; junction bases outside the gene matches: 8. The germline gives CDR1 SNHLY, CDR2 FYNNEI. This CDR3 spans 15 amino acids. The entirety of the isolated RNA underwent reverse transcription, so expressed TCRB transcripts were sequenced. Sequencing of naive, central memory and regulatory T cell samples gave an average of roughly 3.4 million reads. Method: immunoSEQ multiplex PCR; TCRdb's copy keeps in-frame clones and lacks some. The sample yields approximately 330,000 clones, approximately 10% seen once.

The source material was naive CD4+ T cells from blood. J is TRBJ1-1 and V is TRBV2, with 9 nucleotides matching TRBD1. The clonotype comes from a woman aged 25 to 39 in good health. The CDR3 region has the DNA TGTGCCAGCAGCGAGGACAGGGGTCTCGACACTGAAGCTTTCTTT. The encoded protein is CASSEDRGLDTEAFF.